The 32 T cell receptor beta chains below were found in one sample sequenced in a study of T cell repertoires in cytomegalovirus infection. No antigens are known for them. TCRdb itself ran the reads through MiXCR, one entry per CDR3 protein. The sample carries fewer than 1,000,000 distinct CDR3 sequences, approximately 31% recorded once. Sequenced material: cultured CD8+ T cells from PBMCs, taken from culture after CMV antigen stimulation. The receptors stem from a human donor in good health (CMV status not recorded). Some clones in this sample may be carry-over from other donors' samples.

The J gene is TRBJ2-3, the V gene TRBV6-6; weak D call: TRBD1 (5 bases). The CDR3 runs to 16 residues. The germline V gene encodes CDR1 MNHNY and CDR2 SVGAGI (reference sequence). Trimming stripped 4 bases from V and 1 base from J, with 15 bases between. CDR3 nucleotide sequence: TGTGCCAGCAGTTGGGGCGTTGTCCGAGGCACAGATACGCAGTATTTT. Encoded protein: CASSWGVVRGTDTQYF.

This clonotype was seen many times. The chain links TRBV7-6 to TRBJ1-5, with 9 bases fitting TRBD1. CDR1 SGHVS and CDR2 FNYEAQ come from the germline V gene. The CDR3 is 15 amino acids. Trimming at V came to 5 bases and at J to 7 bases, leaving 9 bases not matched to a gene. CDR3: CASSPLDRGRQPQHF. The CDR3 bases are TGTGCCAGCAGCCCGCTGGACAGGGGAAGACAGCCCCAGCATTTT.

In this sample, this clonotype turned up a few times. V usage is TRBV6-1 and J usage is TRBJ2-7; D possibly uses TRBD1 or TRBD2 (5 bases each). V was cut by 2 bases and J by 3 bases, with 11 bases left in between. Germline values: CDR1 MNHNS, CDR2 SASEGT. The CDR3 totals 14 residues. CDR3 residues: CASSEYGAGYEQYF. CDR3 nucleotides: TGTGCCAGCAGTGAATACGGGGCCGGCTACGAGCAGTACTTC.

The rearrangement joins TRBV7-3 to TRBJ2-6, with 9 bases matching TRBD1. J gave up 0 bases and V 2 bases, and 14 bases lay outside the gene matches. Per the germline V gene, CDR1 is SGHTA and CDR2 is FQGTGA. The CDR3 is 21 residues long. In DNA, the CDR3 is TGTGCCAGCAGCTTAGGTAGAGGTAGGGACAGGGAGGTCTCTGGGGCCAACGTCCTGACTTTC. Protein product: CASSLGRGRDREVSGANVLTF.

This chain joins TRBV7-4 and TRBJ2-3; D is possibly TRBD1 (6 bases). The CDR3 is made up of 15 amino acids. CDR1 is SGHVT, CDR2 SQSDAQ, per germline. V shed 6 bases and J shed 2 bases, with 15 bases lying between them. The CDR3 nucleotides read TGTGCCAGCAGATCAGGGGACATGTTCACAGATACGCAGTATTTT. Protein sequence: CASRSGDMFTDTQYF.

This clonotype has more than one count but fewer than ten. This rearrangement joins TRBV6-1 to TRBJ1-1; no firm D call. This CDR3 comprises 13 residues. Per the germline V gene, CDR1 is MNHNS and CDR2 is SASEGT. V dropped 6 bases and J dropped 4 bases, with 12 bases sitting between them. The CDR3: CASSYTYLTEAFF. CDR3 DNA: TGTGCCAGCAGCTACACCTACCTCACTGAAGCTTTCTTT.

This clonotype appeared many times. The chain combines TRBV7-9 with TRBJ1-5; D perhaps matches TRBD1 (6 bases). V dropped 5 bases and J dropped 4 bases, with 9 bases sitting between them. This CDR3 spans 13 amino acids. Germline V gene lookup returns CDR1 SEHNR and CDR2 FQNEAQ (reference sequence). The CDR3 sequence is CASSSDRNQPQHF. The CDR3 DNA is TGTGCCAGCAGCAGCGACAGGAATCAGCCCCAGCATTTT.

The chain joins TRBV4-1 to TRBJ2-7; D remains unclear. The V end lost 0 bases, the J end lost 4 bases, and 19 bases lay between the germline ends. CDR3 size: 17 residues. From germline, CDR1 is MGHRA and CDR2 YSYEKL. CDR3 in DNA: TGCGCCAGCAGCCAAGATCGGCTGGAATCCCTGGGGTACGAGCAGTACTTC. It is translated as CASSQDRLESLGYEQYF.

This clonotype was found a few times. V usage is TRBV19 and J usage is TRBJ2-1, with TRBD2 matching over 9 bases. CDR3 length equals 16 residues. Germline values: CDR1 LNHDA, CDR2 SQIVND (reference sequence). Germline trimming cut 5 bases from V and 2 bases from J; bases unmatched to any gene: 7. This CDR3 reads CASSLGGGGAYNEQFF. Here the CDR3 DNA reads TGTGCCAGTAGTCTTGGCGGGGGGGGTGCCTACAATGAGCAGTTCTTC.

The rearrangement links TRBV14 to TRBJ2-2; 7 positions agree with TRBD1. V dropped 4 bases and J dropped 6; count of bases not matched to a gene: 14. The CDR3 runs to 17 residues. Per germline, CDR1 SGHDN and CDR2 FVKESK. CDR3 in DNA: TGTGCCAGCAGCCTCATCTCCCGGACAGGTGCGCCCGGGGAGCTGTTTTTT. Translated, it gives CASSLISRTGAPGELFF.

The genes are TRBV20-1 and TRBJ2-3, with TRBD2 identical over 7 bases. Germline values: CDR1 DFQATT, CDR2 SNEGSKA (reference sequence). After removal of 6 bases from V and 2 bases from J, the junction contained 8 bases not matched to a gene. This CDR3 spans 14 amino acids. The CDR3 is CSARDYRYTDTQYF. In nucleotides, the CDR3 is TGCAGTGCAAGGGACTATCGATACACAGATACGCAGTATTTT.

The chain joins TRBV7-9 to TRBJ2-7, with D unresolved. CDR1 is SEHNR and CDR2 is FQNEAQ in the germline V gene (reference sequence). V shed 5 bases and J shed 6 bases, with 11 bases lying between them. There are 12 residues in the CDR3. CDR3 in DNA: TGTGCCAGCAGCCATCGGGCCTTCGAGCAGTACTTC. It yields the protein CASSHRAFEQYF.

In its sample, this clonotype was seen a few times. The J gene is TRBJ2-5, the V gene TRBV7-9, with D uncertain. The CDR3 sequence is 12 residues long. The V gene's germline CDR1 is SEHNR and CDR2 FQNEAQ (reference sequence). The ends were cut back, 3 bases at V and 9 bases at J, with 11 bases in the middle. The CDR3 region has the DNA TGTGCCAGCAGCTTTCTAGAGTTGGCCCAGTACTTC. As protein: CASSFLELAQYF.

This clonotype showed up many times. The chain is built from TRBV7-2 and TRBJ2-5; 8 positions agree with TRBD2. V shed 1 base and J 2 bases; nucleotides not matched to a gene: 3. Germline CDR1 and CDR2: SGHTA and FQGNSA. The CDR3 spans 15 residues. Here the CDR3 DNA reads TGTGCCAGCAGCTTAGTAGCGGGACCTCAAGAGACCCAGTACTTC. Translated, it gives CASSLVAGPQETQYF.

The rearrangement links TRBV10-3 to TRBJ2-1, with 9 bases that match TRBD2. Trimming removed 2 bases from V and 0 bases from J; junction bases left unmatched: 5. Germline CDR1 and CDR2: ENHRY and SYGVKD. The CDR3 totals 17 residues. CDR3 region: CAISEPTSGSSYNEQFF. The CDR3 nucleotides are TGTGCCATCAGTGAGCCGACTAGCGGAAGCTCCTACAATGAGCAGTTCTTC.

This clonotype was seen ten or more times. The V gene is TRBV7-6, the J gene TRBJ2-1; TRBD1 or TRBD2 may be the D gene (6 bases each). V was clipped by 5 bases and J by 6 bases, with 14 bases between them. This CDR3 region has 14 residues. CDR1 is SGHVS and CDR2 is FNYEAQ in the germline V gene. The CDR3 region is CASSHRGLFNEQFF. The CDR3 DNA is TGTGCCAGCAGCCATCGGGGGCTCTTCAATGAGCAGTTCTTC. Full variable domain (rest looked up from reference TRBV7-6 and TRBJ2-1): GAGVSQSPRYKVTKRGQDVALRCDPISGHVSLYWYRQALGQGPEFLTYFNYEAQQDKSGLPNDRFSAERPEGSISTLTIQRTEQRDSAMYRCASSHRGLFNEQFFGPGTRLTVL.

Note on this clonotype: One end of the junction fails to match germline, which may point to a read error. The chain employs TRBV4-1 and TRBJ2-7; D perhaps matches TRBD1 (7 bases). The CDR3 has 17 amino acids. CDR1 and CDR2 (germline): MGHRA, YSYEKL. The CDR3 sequence: CTSSRSPLAGGSDEQYF. The CDR3 nucleotides are TGCACCAGCAGCCGAAGCCCGCTGGCAGGGGGGTCCGACGAGCAGTACTTC.

The gene calls are TRBV24-1 and TRBJ2-5, with TRBD2 matching over 11 bases. The length of the CDR3 is 17 residues. V lost 4 bases, J lost 0 bases, and 6 bases stayed unmatched. From germline, CDR1 is KGHDR and CDR2 SFDVKD. The CDR3 here is CATSDGRLAGYQETQYF. The CDR3 DNA sequence: TGTGCCACCAGTGACGGCCGACTAGCGGGGTACCAAGAGACCCAGTACTTC.

Regarding this clonotype: The junction departs from germline at one end; a sequencing error may be responsible. The chain employs TRBV7-6 and TRBJ2-2, with D possibly being TRBD1 (6 bases). This CDR3 has 17 amino acids. Germline V gene data show CDR1 as SGHVS and CDR2 as FNYEAQ. In DNA, the CDR3 is TGTGTCAGCACCATGGGGGCTGACCACGCGAACACCGGGGAGCTGTTTTTT. This codes for CVSTMGADHANTGELFF.

The chain recombines TRBV5-4 with TRBJ2-2; 9 bases map to TRBD1. Losses at the gene ends were 3 bases for V and 1 base for J; bases not matched to a gene: 4. This CDR3 is 16 amino acids long. In germline, CDR1 is SGHNT, CDR2 YYREEE (reference sequence). The CDR3, as DNA: TGTGCCAGCAGCTCCCCGGACAGGGGGAACACCGGGGAGCTGTTTTTT. As protein: CASSSPDRGNTGELFF.

This clonotype occurred many times. The chain has TRBV4-1 and TRBJ1-1, with D hard to call. Trimming took 4 bases from V and 4 from J, leaving 13 bases between them. CDR1 MGHRA and CDR2 YSYEKL come from the germline V gene. CDR3 length: 14 residues. The CDR3 loop is CASSPHGDGTEAFF. DNA for the CDR3: TGCGCCAGCAGCCCGCATGGGGATGGCACTGAAGCTTTCTTT.

This chain uses TRBV11-2 with TRBJ1-1; no definite D call. The ends were cut back, 5 bases at V and 0 bases at J, with 10 bases in the middle. The germline V gene encodes CDR1 SGHAT and CDR2 FQNNGV. The CDR3 consists of 14 residues. The CDR3 DNA is TGTGCCAGCAGCGGAGGGATCATGAACACTGAAGCTTTCTTT. Translated, it gives CASSGGIMNTEAFF.

The chain combines TRBV15 with TRBJ1-4; D not certain. The CDR3 runs 15 residues. The germline CDR1 and CDR2 sequences are LNHNV and YYDKDF (reference sequence). The V gene lost 1 base and the J gene lost 4 bases, with 10 bases spanning the gap. CDR3 residues: CATSRVRQLNEKLFF. The CDR3 coding sequence is TGTGCCACCAGCAGAGTCCGTCAGCTTAATGAAAAACTGTTTTTT.

The chain recombines TRBV2 with TRBJ2-7; D is possibly TRBD1 or TRBD2 (5 bases each). The germline V gene has CDR1 SNHLY and CDR2 FYNNEI. V lost 7 bases, J lost 6 bases, and 16 bases lay in between. This CDR3 has 13 amino acids. The CDR3 reads CASTGTGSPEQYV. The CDR3 DNA is TGTGCCAGCACTGGGACCGGGTCCCCCGAGCAGTACGTC.

The chain couples TRBV10-3 to TRBJ2-7; the match to TRBD2 covers 9 bases. Germline V lookup: CDR1 ENHRY, CDR2 SYGVKD. J lost 1 base, V lost 2 bases, and 6 bases had no gene match. This CDR3 has 16 residues. CDR3: CAISEGGGAGSYEQYV. Here the CDR3 DNA reads TGTGCCATCAGTGAGGGCGGGGGGGCGGGATCCTACGAGCAGTACGTC.

The rearrangement joins TRBV6-8 to TRBJ2-1; the D call may be TRBD1 or TRBD2 (5 bases each). CDR3 length: 12 residues. The germline V gene encodes CDR1 MNHGY and CDR2 SAAAGT. V was cut by 8 bases and J by 8 bases, with 13 bases left in between. The chain's CDR3 is CASCYGAHEQFF. The CDR3 nucleotides read TGTGCCAGCTGCTACGGGGCCCATGAGCAGTTCTTC.

This clonotype was picked up many times. The chain recombines TRBV5-5 with TRBJ1-1; maybe TRBD1 (6 bases). This CDR3 has 13 residues. The germline V gene has CDR1 SGHKS and CDR2 YYEKEE (reference sequence). The V and J ends lost 7 bases and 2 bases respectively, with 12 bases between them. The CDR3 DNA reads TGTGCCAGCCGTGGACAGCCCAACACTGAAGCTTTCTTT. This codes for CASRGQPNTEAFF.

The V call is TRBV19, the J call TRBJ2-1; perhaps TRBD2 as D (6 bases). Germline V CDR1 and CDR2: LNHDA, SQIVND (reference sequence). The V end was cut by 9 bases, the J end by 0 bases, with 12 bases between. CDR3 length equals 14 residues. Here the CDR3 DNA reads TGTGCCAGCACGGGGGACGTCTCCTACAATGAGCAGTTCTTC. It translates to CASTGDVSYNEQFF.

The chain carries TRBV7-6 and TRBJ2-3; 9 bases match TRBD2. Germline V gene lookup returns CDR1 SGHVS and CDR2 FNYEAQ. The CDR3 covers 17 residues. The junction had 10 bases not matched to a gene; V was cut back by 1 base and J by 5 bases. The CDR3 protein is CASSLDSGGGAQDTQYF. Here the CDR3 DNA reads TGTGCCAGCAGCTTAGATTCGGGCGGGGGGGCCCAAGATACGCAGTATTTT.

The V gene is TRBV6-8, the J gene TRBJ2-3, with D tentatively TRBD2 (6 bases). CDR1 MNHGY and CDR2 SAAAGT come from the germline V gene. Trimming removed 6 bases at V and 4 bases at J, with 17 bases between. The CDR3 has 15 amino acids. In DNA, the CDR3 is TGTGCCAGCAGCCGCGCCGCGGGAACTTCAGATACGCAGTATTTT. This encodes CASSRAAGTSDTQYF.

The chain joins TRBV15 to TRBJ2-3; D is perhaps TRBD2 (5 bases). The length of the CDR3 is 16 residues. V was trimmed by 0 bases and J by 6 bases, leaving 16 bases between them. Germline lookup yields CDR1 LNHNV and CDR2 YYDKDF (reference sequence). The CDR3 nucleotides read TGTGCCACCAGCAGAGATCCGAGGGTAGCCCAGGATACGCAGTATTTT. Translated, it gives CATSRDPRVAQDTQYF.

This sequence joins TRBV2 and TRBJ1-4; D gene unclear. Germline V gene data show CDR1 as SNHLY and CDR2 as FYNNEI. Trimming stripped 0 bases from V and 7 bases from J, with 9 bases between. The length of the CDR3 is 14 residues. For the CDR3, the DNA is TGTGCCAGCAGTGAAGCCACGGTCGGTGAAAAACTGTTTTTT. Translated, it gives CASSEATVGEKLFF.